These T cell receptor beta chains were read from a single sample in a study of CD8+ T cells in alopecia areata. Data came from immunoSEQ multiplex PCR; TCRdb stores just in-frame clones and leaves some out. The sample lists roughly 200,000 clones, 50% to 70% seen once, with around 1.8% in the top ten. Source: CD4+ T cells sorted from blood, taken at week 0. The receptor source for this set is a human donor with alopecia areata. Both conserved end residues are part of each CDR3. D genes are given only for firm matches. The size field is filled for only some rows; it gives once, few, many or a size class.

clone_size,j_call,v_call,d_call,cdr3_nt,cdr3_aa
.,TRBJ2-7,TRBV5-6,.,TGTGCCAGCAGGGAGGGAGGCCTCTCCTACGAGCAGTACTTC,CASREGGLSYEQYF
.,TRBJ1-1,TRBV30,.,TGTGCCTGGAGTCACAAGGGGCTGACTGAAGCTTTCTTT,CAWSHKGLTEAFF
.,TRBJ1-2,TRBV6-6,TRBD1,TGTGCCAGCAGGATATCCCAGGGGGCGCTTGGCTACACCTTC,CASRISQGALGYTF
.,TRBJ2-1,TRBV9,.,TGTGCCAGCAGCCCACCCGGGTCTCCGAGGGTTCCGAGCTCCTACAATGAGCAGTTCTTC,CASSPPGSPRVPSSYNEQFF
.,TRBJ1-5,TRBV19,.,TGTGCCAGTAGTATAGAAGTCATGGGGGCGTATCAGCCCCAGCATTTT,CASSIEVMGAYQPQHF
.,TRBJ2-5,TRBV18,TRBD1,TGTGCCAGCTCACTGACAGGGGGTAATCAAGAGACCCAGTACTTC,CASSLTGGNQETQYF
.,TRBJ1-1,TRBV18,TRBD1,TGTGCCAGCTCACGAGCCAGGGGGCAGAACACTGAAGCTTTCTTT,CASSRARGQNTEAFF
.,TRBJ1-6,TRBV20-1,.,TGCAGTGCTAGAGCTGGGGCTGTAATCGGTTTT,CSARAGAVIGF
.,TRBJ2-7,TRBV29-1,.,TGCAGCGTTGTCACTAACCGCTCCTACGAGCAGTACTTC,CSVVTNRSYEQYF
.,TRBJ2-5,TRBV19,.,TGTGCCAGTAGTCCACACCCGGACAACCAAGAGACCCAGTACTTC,CASSPHPDNQETQYF
.,TRBJ2-3,TRBV5-1,TRBD1,TGCGCCAGCAGCTTGCCAGGGGGTTTCGCAGATACGCAGTATTTT,CASSLPGGFADTQYF
.,TRBJ1-5,TRBV18,.,TGTGCCAGCTCATATGGACAGTCGGGCCAGCCCCAGCATTTT,CASSYGQSGQPQHF
once,TRBJ2-7,TRBV2,.,TGTGCCAGCAGGACTACATACGAGCAGTACTTC,CASRTTYEQYF
.,TRBJ2-5,TRBV7-2,.,TGTGCCAGCAGCTTATGGGCAGGCGAGGAGACCCAGTACTTC,CASSLWAGEETQYF
few,TRBJ1-1,TRBV29-1,TRBD1,TGCAGCGCTGACTACAGGGGGAACACTGAAGCTTTCTTT,CSADYRGNTEAFF
.,TRBJ2-3,TRBV11-2,.,TGTGCCAGCAGCTTCATTGTTGACGGTCGCACAGATACGCAGTATTTT,CASSFIVDGRTDTQYF
.,TRBJ1-1,TRBV7-2,TRBD1,TGTGCCAGCAGCGTAACAGGGGCCCCACACACTGAAGCTTTCTTT,CASSVTGAPHTEAFF
few,TRBJ2-3,TRBV27,.,TGTGCCAGCGGGACCCTCACAGATACGCAGTATTTT,CASGTLTDTQYF
.,TRBJ1-2,TRBV27,.,TGTGCCAGCAAAAGCAACGGTCTCTATGGCTACACCTTC,CASKSNGLYGYTF
.,TRBJ2-7,TRBV5-1,.,TGCGCCAGCAGCTTGCAAGGGAACGAGCAGTACTTC,CASSLQGNEQYF
.,TRBJ2-7,TRBV29-1,TRBD1,TGCAGCGCCCAGGGGGTGATTGGGATCGAGCAGTACTTC,CSAQGVIGIEQYF
few,TRBJ1-2,TRBV4-1,TRBD1,TGCGCCAGCAGCCAAGTGAAGGGGGCATATGGCTACACCTTC,CASSQVKGAYGYTF
.,TRBJ2-1,TRBV7-2,.,TGTGCCAGCAGCTTAAAAGTGGAGCAGTTCTTC,CASSLKVEQFF
few,TRBJ2-3,TRBV12-5,TRBD1,TGTGCTAGTGCCCCGGGACAGTTCACAGATACGCAGTATTTT,CASAPGQFTDTQYF
.,TRBJ1-5,TRBV11-2,.,TGTGCCAGCAGCTTAGTTGCAGGGCAAAATCAGCCCCAGCATTTT,CASSLVAGQNQPQHF
.,TRBJ2-7,TRBV29-1,.,TGCAGCGTTGAAGACCCAGGGGATAAGCAGTACTTC,CSVEDPGDKQYF
.,TRBJ2-5,TRBV4-3,TRBD1,TGCGCCAGCAGCCAGACCGGGACAGGGGGTGAGACCCAGTACTTC,CASSQTGTGGETQYF
few,TRBJ2-3,TRBV7-2,.,TGTGCCAGCAGCTTAGCCAGGGTGAGGACAGATACGCAGTATTTT,CASSLARVRTDTQYF
.,TRBJ2-5,TRBV5-1,TRBD1,TGCGCCAGCAGTTCGACAGGGGACGGGGAGACCCAGTACTTC,CASSSTGDGETQYF
.,TRBJ2-1,TRBV13,.,TGTGCCAGCAGCTTGAGCGATGAGCAGTTCTTC,CASSLSDEQFF
.,TRBJ2-7,TRBV6-1,.,TGTGCCAGCAGTCACGGATATTACGAGCAGTACTTC,CASSHGYYEQYF
few,TRBJ2-3,TRBV11-2,.,TGTGCCAGCAGCTTAAATCGAGTTACGCAGTATTTT,CASSLNRVTQYF
.,TRBJ2-1,TRBV13,TRBD1,TGTGCCAGCAGCCTACAGGGGTCCCATGAGCAGTTCTTC,CASSLQGSHEQFF
few,TRBJ2-2,TRBV29-1,.,TGCAGCGTTGGGGGACTTAACACCGGGGAGCTGTTTTTT,CSVGGLNTGELFF
.,TRBJ1-2,TRBV30,.,TGTGCCTGGAGTCGGCGGTATGGCTACACCTTC,CAWSRRYGYTF
.,TRBJ2-5,TRBV5-1,TRBD1,TGCGCCAGCAGCAAACGACAGGGTTCGGAGACCCAGTACTTC,CASSKRQGSETQYF
few,TRBJ1-2,TRBV2,.,TGTGCCAGCAGTGCCCGACAAAACTATGGCTACACCTTC,CASSARQNYGYTF
.,TRBJ1-2,TRBV29-1,.,TGCAGCGTTGAAGTATGGGCAGGGCGAGATGGCTACACCTTC,CSVEVWAGRDGYTF
.,TRBJ2-5,TRBV5-1,.,TGCGCCAGCAGCTTATACTCGGGGATTCAAGAGACCCAGTACTTC,CASSLYSGIQETQYF
.,TRBJ2-2,TRBV30,.,TGTGCCTGGAGGGGCAGGGCGGACGGGGAGCTGTTTTTT,CAWRGRADGELFF
.,TRBJ2-1,TRBV29-1,.,TGCAGCGTTGCCGGGGCCGCGAATGAGCAGTTCTTC,CSVAGAANEQFF
.,TRBJ1-4,TRBV29-1,TRBD1,TGCAGCGTTGAAGGGGGAACAGGGGGCGGGAAACTGTTTTTT,CSVEGGTGGGKLFF
.,TRBJ1-2,TRBV29-1,.,TGCAGCGTTAGTCAAGACGGCTACACCTTC,CSVSQDGYTF
few,TRBJ2-7,TRBV27,.,TGTGCCAGCAGTCCCAGTGTCAGCTACGAGCAGTACTTC,CASSPSVSYEQYF
once,TRBJ1-2,TRBV10-3,.,TGTGCCATCAGTGAGTCGGGCGCACCGCGTAACTATGGCTACACCTTC,CAISESGAPRNYGYTF
.,TRBJ1-1,TRBV25-1,.,TGTGCCAGCAGTGGCTCGAGGAACACTGAAGCTTTCTTT,CASSGSRNTEAFF
.,TRBJ1-2,TRBV27,.,TGTGCCAGCAGTTTATCCTGGCCTCCGGTTGGCTACACCTTC,CASSLSWPPVGYTF
.,TRBJ2-6,TRBV7-2,.,TGTGCCAGCAGCTTAAACGGGGCTGGGGCCAACGTCCTGACTTTC,CASSLNGAGANVLTF
.,TRBJ2-1,TRBV4-3,TRBD2,TGCGCCAGCAGCCAAGAGGGTGACTGGGGCGGGACTAGCAAGTTCTTC,CASSQEGDWGGTSKFF
few,TRBJ2-2,TRBV5-1,.,TGCGCCAGCAGCTTGGAGGGACAGAACACCGGGGAGCTGTTTTTT,CASSLEGQNTGELFF
once,TRBJ2-5,TRBV4-3,.,TGCGCCAGCAGCCAAGAGGGCCGAGATTGGGAGACCCAGTACTTC,CASSQEGRDWETQYF
.,TRBJ2-5,TRBV27,.,TGTGCCAGCAGTGGGGGACACCTCGAGACCCAGTACTTC,CASSGGHLETQYF
.,TRBJ2-7,TRBV10-3,TRBD1,TGTGCCATCGGAACAGGGGGGTCCTACGAGCAGTACTTC,CAIGTGGSYEQYF
.,TRBJ1-5,TRBV6-6,.,TGTGCCAGCAGCCCTCGGACCAGGGGTAGCAATCAGCCCCAGCATTTT,CASSPRTRGSNQPQHF
.,TRBJ2-3,TRBV30,.,TGTGCCTGGAAGGCAGGGATGAACACAGATACGCAGTATTTT,CAWKAGMNTDTQYF